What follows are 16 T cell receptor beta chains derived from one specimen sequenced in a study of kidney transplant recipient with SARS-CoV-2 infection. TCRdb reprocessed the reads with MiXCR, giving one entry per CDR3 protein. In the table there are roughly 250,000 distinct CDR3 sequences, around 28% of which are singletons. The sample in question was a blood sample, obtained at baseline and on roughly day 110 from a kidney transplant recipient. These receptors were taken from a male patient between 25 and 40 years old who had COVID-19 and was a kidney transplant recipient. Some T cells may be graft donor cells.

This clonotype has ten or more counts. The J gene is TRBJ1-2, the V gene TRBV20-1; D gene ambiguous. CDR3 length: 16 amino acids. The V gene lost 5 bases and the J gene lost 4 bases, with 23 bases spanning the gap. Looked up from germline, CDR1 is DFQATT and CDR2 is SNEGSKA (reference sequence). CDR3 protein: CSALISLFRKTYGYTF. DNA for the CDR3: TGCAGTGCTCTAATATCGCTGTTTCGAAAGACCTATGGCTACACCTTC.

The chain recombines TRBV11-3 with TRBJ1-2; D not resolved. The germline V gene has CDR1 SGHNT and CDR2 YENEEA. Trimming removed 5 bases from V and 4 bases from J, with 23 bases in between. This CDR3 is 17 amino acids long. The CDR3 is CASSRQCDLGEAYGYTF. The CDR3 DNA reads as TGTGCCAGCAGCCGGCAGTGCGATCTCGGAGAGGCCTATGGCTACACCTTC. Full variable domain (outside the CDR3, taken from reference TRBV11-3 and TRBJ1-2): EAGVVQSPRYKIIEKKQPVAFWCNPISGHNTLYWYLQNLGQGPELLIRYENEEAVDDSQLPKDRFSAERLKGVDSTLKIQPAELGDSAVYLCASSRQCDLGEAYGYTFGSGTRLTVV.

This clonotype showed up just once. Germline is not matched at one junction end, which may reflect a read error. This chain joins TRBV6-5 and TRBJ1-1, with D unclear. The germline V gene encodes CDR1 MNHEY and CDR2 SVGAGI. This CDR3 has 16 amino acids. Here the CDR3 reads CASSYLPSRMNTEAFF. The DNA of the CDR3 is TGTGCCAGCAGTTACTTGCCCTCGAGAATGAACACTGAGGCTTTCTTT.

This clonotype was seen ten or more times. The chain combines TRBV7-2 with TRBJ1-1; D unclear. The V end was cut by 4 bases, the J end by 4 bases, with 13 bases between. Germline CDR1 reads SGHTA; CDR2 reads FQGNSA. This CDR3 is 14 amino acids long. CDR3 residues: CASSSLIGLTEAFF. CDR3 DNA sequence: TGTGCCAGCAGCTCACTAATCGGACTCACTGAAGCTTTCTTT.

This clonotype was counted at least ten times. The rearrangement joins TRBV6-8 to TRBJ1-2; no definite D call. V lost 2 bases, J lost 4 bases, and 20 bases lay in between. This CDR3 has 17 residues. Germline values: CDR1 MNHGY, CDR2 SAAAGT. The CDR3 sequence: CASSYMERSRKTYGYTF. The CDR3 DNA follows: TGTGCCAGCAGTTACATGGAACGCTCTAGAAAGACCTATGGCTACACCTTC.

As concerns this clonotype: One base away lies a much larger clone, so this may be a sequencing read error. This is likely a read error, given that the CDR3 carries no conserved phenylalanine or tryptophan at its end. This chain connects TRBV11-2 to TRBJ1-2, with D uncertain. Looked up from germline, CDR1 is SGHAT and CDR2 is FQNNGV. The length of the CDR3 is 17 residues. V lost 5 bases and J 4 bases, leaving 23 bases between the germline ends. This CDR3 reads CASSRYATSRKTYGYTL. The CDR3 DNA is TGTGCCAGCAGCAGGTATGCAACAAGCAGAAAGACCTATGGCTACACCCTC.

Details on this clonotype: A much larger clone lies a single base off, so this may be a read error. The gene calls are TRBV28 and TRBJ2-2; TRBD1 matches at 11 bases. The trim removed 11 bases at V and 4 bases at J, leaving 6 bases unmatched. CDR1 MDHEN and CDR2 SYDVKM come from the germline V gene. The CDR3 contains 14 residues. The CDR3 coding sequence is TGTGCCGTGGACAGGGGGCGGGGCACCGGGGAGCTGTTTTTT. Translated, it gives CAVDRGRGTGELFF. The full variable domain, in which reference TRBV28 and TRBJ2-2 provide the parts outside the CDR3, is DVKVTQSSRYLVKRTGEKVFLECVQDMDHENMFWYRQDPGLGLRLIYFSYDVKMKEKGDIPEGYSVSREKKERFSLILESASTNQTSMYLCAVDRGRGTGELFFGEGSRLTVL.

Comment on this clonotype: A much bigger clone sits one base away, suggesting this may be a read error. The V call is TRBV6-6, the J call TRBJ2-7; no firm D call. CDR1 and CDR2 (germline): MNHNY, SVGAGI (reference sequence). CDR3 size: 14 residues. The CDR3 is CAISYSPGSYEQYF. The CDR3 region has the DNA TGTGCCATCAGTTACTCCCCCGGCTCCTACGAGCAGTACTTC.

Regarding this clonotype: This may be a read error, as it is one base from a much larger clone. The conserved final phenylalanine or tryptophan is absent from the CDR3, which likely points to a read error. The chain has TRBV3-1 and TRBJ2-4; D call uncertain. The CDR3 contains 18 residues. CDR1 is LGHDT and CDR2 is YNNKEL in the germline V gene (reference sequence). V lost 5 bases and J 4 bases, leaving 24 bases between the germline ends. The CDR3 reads CASSWVSPICKEKNIQYL. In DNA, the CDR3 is TGTGCCAGCAGCTGGGTAAGTCCCATTTGCAAAGAAAAAAACATTCAGTACCTC.

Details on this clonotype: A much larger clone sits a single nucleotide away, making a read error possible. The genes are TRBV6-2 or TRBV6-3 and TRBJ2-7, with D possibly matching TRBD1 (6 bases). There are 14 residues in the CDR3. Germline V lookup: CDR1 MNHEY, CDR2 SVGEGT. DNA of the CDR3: TGTGCCAGCAGTTACCAGGACAGCTCCTACGGGCAGTACGTC. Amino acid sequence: CASSYQDSSYGQYV.

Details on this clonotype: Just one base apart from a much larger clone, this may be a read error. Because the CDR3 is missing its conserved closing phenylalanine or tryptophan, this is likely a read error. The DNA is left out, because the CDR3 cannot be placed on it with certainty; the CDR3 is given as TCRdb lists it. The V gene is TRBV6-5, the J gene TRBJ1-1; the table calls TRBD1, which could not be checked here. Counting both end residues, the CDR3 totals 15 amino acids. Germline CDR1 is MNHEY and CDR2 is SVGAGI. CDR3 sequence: CASSGLGVSATNALL.

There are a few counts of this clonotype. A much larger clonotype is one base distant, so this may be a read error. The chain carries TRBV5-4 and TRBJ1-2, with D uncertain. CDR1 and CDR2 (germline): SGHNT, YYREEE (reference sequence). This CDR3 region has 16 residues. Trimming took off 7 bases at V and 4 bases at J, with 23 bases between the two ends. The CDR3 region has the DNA TGTGCCAGCGATCACGACGTACCAGGAAAGACCTATGGCTACACCTTC. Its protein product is CASDHDVPGKTYGYTF.

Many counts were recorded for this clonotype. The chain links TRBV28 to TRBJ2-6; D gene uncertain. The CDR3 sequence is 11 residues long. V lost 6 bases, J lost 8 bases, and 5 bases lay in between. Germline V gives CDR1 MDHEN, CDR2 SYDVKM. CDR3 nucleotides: TGTGCCAGCAGCCTGACCAACGTCCTGACTTTC. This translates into CASSLTNVLTF.

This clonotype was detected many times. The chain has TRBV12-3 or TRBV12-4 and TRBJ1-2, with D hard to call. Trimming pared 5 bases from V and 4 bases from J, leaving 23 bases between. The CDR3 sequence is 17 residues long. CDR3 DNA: TGTGCCAGCAGTAACGTTCGCAGCTTCCGAAAGACCTATGGCTACACCTTC. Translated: CASSNVRSFRKTYGYTF.

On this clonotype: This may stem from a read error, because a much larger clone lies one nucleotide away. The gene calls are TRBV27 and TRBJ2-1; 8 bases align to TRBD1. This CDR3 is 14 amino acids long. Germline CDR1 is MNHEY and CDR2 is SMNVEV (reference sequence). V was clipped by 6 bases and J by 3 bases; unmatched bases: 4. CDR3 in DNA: TGTGCCAGCAGGCTCGGACAGGGCTACAATGAGCAGTTCTTC. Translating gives CASRLGQGYNEQFF.

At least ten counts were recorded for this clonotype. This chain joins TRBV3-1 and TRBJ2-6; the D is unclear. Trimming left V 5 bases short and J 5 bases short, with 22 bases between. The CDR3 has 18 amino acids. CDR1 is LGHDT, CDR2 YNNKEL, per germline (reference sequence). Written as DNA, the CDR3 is TGTGCCAGCAGCTTAGTTCACCCTTCACAAAGTCGGGCCAACGTCCTGACTTTC. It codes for CASSLVHPSQSRANVLTF.